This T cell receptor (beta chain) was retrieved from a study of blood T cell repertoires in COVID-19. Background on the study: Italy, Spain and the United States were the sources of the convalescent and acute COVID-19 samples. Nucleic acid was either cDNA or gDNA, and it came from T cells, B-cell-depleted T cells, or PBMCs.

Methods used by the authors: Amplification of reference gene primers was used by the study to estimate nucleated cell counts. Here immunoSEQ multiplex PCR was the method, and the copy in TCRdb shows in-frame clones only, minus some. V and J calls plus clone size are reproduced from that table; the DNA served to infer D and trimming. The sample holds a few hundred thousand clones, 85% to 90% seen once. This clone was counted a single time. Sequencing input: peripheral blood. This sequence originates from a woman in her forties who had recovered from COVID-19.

The CDR3 sequence is CASSQQGFGNGYTF. The DNA for the CDR3 is TGTGCCAGCAGTCAACAGGGGTTCGGGAATGGCTACACCTTC. The chain carries TRBV27 and TRBJ1-2; 7 positions agree with TRBD1. J gave up 6 bases and V 5 bases, and 9 bases lay outside the gene matches. Germline lookup yields CDR1 MNHEY and CDR2 SMNVEV (reference sequence). This CDR3 is built from 14 residues.